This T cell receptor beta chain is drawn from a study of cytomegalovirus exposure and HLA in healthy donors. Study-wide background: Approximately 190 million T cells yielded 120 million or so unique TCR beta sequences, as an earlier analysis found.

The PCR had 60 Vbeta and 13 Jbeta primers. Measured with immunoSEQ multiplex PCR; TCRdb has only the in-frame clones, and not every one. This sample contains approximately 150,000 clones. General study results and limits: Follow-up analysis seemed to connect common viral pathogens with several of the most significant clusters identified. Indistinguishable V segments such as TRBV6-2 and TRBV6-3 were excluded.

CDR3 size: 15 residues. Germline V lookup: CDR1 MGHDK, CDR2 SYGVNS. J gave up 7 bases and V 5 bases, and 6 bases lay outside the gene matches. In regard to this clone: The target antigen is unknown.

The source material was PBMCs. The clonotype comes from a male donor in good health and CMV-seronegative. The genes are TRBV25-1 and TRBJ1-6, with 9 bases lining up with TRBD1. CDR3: CASSLSDRGNSPLHF. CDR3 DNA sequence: TGTGCCAGCAGTCTATCGGACAGGGGAAATTCACCCCTCCACTTT.